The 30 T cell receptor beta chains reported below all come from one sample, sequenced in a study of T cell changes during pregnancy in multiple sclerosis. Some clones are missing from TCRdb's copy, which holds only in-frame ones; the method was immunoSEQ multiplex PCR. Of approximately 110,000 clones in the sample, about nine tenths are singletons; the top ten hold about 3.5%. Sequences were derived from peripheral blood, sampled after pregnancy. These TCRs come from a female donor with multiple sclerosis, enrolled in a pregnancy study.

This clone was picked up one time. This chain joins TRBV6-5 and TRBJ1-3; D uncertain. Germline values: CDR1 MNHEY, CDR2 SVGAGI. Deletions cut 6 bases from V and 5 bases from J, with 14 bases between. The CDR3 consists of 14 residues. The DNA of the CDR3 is TGTGCCAGCAGATCACAGTTCCGTAGAAACACCATATATTTT. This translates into CASRSQFRRNTIYF.

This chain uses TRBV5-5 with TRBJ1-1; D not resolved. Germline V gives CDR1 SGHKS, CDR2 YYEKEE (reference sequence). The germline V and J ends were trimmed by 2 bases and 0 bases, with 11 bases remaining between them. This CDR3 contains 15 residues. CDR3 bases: TGTGCCAGCAGCTTCGTCCCTAATCTGAACACTGAAGCTTTCTTT. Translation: CASSFVPNLNTEAFF. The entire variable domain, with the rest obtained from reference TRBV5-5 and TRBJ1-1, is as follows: DAGVTQSPTHLIKTRGQQVTLRCSPISGHKSVSWYQQVLGQGPQFIFQYYEKEERGRGNFPDRFSARQFPNYSSELNVNALLLGDSALYLCASSFVPNLNTEAFFGQGTRLTVV.

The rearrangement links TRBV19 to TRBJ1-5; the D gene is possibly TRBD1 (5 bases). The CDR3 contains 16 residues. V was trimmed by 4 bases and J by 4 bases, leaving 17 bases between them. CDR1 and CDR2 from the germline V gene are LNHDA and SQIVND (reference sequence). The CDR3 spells CASSTGAGFFNQPQHF. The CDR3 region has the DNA TGTGCCAGTAGTACTGGGGCAGGGTTTTTTAATCAGCCCCAGCATTTT.

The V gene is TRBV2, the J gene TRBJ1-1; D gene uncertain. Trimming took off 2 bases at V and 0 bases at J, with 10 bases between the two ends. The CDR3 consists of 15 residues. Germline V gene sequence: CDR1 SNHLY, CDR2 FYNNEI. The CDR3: CASSELRQMNTEAFF. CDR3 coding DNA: TGTGCCAGCAGTGAACTTCGTCAGATGAACACTGAAGCTTTCTTT. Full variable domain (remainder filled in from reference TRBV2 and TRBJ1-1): EPEVTQTPSHQVTQMGQEVILRCVPISNHLYFYWYRQILGQKVEFLVSFYNNEISEKSEIFDDQFSVERPDGSNFTLKIRSTKLEDSAMYFCASSELRQMNTEAFFGQGTRLTVV.

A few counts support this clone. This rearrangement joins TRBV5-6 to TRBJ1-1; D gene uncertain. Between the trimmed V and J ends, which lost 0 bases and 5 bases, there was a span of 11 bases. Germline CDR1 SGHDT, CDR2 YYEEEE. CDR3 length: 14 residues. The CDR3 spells CASSLGGVGTEAFF. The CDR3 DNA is TGTGCCAGCAGCTTGGGGGGAGTGGGTACTGAAGCTTTCTTT.

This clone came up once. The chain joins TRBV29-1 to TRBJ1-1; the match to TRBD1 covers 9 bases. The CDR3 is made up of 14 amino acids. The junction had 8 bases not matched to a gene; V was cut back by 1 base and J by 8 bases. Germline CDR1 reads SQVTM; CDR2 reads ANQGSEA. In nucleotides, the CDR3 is TGCAGCGTTGAAGGTTGGGGACAGGGAACCGAAGCTTTCTTT. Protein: CSVEGWGQGTEAFF.

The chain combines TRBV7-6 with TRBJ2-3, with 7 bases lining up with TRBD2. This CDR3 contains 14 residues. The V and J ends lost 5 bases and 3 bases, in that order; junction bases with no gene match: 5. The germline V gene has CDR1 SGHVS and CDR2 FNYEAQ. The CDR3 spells CASSLLGGTDTQYF. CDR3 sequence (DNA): TGTGCCAGCAGCCTACTCGGGGGGACAGATACGCAGTATTTT.

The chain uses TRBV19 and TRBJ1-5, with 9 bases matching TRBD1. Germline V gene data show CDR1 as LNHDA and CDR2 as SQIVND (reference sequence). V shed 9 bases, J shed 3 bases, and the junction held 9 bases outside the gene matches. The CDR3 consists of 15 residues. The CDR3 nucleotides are TGTGCCAGCCTTCACAGGGGGCAGGTCAATCAGCCCCAGCATTTT. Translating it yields CASLHRGQVNQPQHF.

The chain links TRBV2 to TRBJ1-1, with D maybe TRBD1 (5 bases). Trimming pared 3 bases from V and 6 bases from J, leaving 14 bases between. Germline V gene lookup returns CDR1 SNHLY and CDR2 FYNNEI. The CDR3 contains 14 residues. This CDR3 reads CASSEEGRDAEAFF. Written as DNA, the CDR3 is TGTGCCAGCAGTGAGGAGGGGCGAGACGCTGAAGCTTTCTTT.

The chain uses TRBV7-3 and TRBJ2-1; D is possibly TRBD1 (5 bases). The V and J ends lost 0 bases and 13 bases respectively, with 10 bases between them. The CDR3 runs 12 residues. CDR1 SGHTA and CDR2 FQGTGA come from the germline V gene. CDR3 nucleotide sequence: TGTGCCAGCAGCTTAACAGGGGCAAATCAGTTCTTC. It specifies CASSLTGANQFF.

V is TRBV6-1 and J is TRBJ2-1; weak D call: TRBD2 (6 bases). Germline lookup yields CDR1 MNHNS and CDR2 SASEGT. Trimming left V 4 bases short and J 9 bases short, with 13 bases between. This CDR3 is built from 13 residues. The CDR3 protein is CASSVPGSFEQFF. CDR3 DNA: TGTGCCAGCAGTGTACCCGGGAGTTTTGAGCAGTTCTTC.

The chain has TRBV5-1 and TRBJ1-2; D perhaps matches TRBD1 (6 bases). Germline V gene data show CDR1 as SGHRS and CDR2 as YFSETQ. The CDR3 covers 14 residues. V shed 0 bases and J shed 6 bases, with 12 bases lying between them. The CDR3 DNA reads TGCGCCAGCAGCTTGGCTCGGGGGGCGGATGGCTACACCTTC. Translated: CASSLARGADGYTF.

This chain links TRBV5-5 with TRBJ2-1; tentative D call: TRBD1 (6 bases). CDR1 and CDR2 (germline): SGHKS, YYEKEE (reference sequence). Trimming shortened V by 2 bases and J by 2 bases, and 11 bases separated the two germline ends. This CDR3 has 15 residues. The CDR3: CASSFTGITYNEQFF. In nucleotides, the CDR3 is TGTGCCAGCAGCTTCACAGGGATTACCTACAATGAGCAGTTCTTC.

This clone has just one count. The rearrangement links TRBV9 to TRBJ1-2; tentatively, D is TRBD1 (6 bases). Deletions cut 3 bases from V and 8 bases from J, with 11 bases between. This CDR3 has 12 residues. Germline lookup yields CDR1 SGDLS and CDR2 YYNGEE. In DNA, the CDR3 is TGTGCCAGCAGCGCACACAGGGAAGGCTACACCTTC. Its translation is CASSAHREGYTF.

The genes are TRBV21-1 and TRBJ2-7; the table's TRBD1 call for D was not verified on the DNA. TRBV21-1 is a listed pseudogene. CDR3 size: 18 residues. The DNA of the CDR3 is TGTGCCAGCAGCAAACGCTCGGGTCGGGACAGGGTTTCCTACGAGCAGTACTTC. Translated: CASSKRSGRDRVSYEQYF.

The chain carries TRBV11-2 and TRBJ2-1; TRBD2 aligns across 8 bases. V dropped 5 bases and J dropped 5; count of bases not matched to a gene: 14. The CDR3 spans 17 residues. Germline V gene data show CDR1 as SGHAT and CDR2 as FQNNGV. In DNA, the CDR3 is TGTGCCAGCAGCGGCGGGGGGCGGGGCTTGGTGAACAATGAGCAGTTCTTC. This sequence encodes CASSGGGRGLVNNEQFF.

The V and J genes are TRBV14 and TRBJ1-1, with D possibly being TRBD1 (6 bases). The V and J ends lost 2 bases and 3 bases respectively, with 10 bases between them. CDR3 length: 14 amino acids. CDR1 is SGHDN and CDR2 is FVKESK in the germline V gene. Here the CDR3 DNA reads TGTGCCAGCAGCCAACGGGGGGGCCACACTGAAGCTTTCTTT. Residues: CASSQRGGHTEAFF. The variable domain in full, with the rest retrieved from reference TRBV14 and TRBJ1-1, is EAGVTQFPSHSVIEKGQTVTLRCDPISGHDNLYWYRRVMGKEIKFLLHFVKESKQDESGMPNNRFLAERTGGTYSTLKVQPAELEDSGVYFCASSQRGGHTEAFFGQGTRLTVV.

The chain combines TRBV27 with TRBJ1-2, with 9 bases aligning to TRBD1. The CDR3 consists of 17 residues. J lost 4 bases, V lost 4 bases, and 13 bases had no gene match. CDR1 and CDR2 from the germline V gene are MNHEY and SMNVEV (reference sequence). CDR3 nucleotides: TGTGCCAGCAGTTCGACCTGGACAGGGGATCCCTTCTATGGCTACACCTTC. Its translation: CASSSTWTGDPFYGYTF.

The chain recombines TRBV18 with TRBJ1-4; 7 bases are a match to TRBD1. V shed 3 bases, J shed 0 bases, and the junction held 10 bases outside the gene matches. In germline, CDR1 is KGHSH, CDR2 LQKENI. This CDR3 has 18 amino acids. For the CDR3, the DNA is TGTGCCAGCTCACCCGGGACAGTCGGGGGCCCAACTAATGAAAAACTGTTTTTT. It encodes CASSPGTVGGPTNEKLFF.

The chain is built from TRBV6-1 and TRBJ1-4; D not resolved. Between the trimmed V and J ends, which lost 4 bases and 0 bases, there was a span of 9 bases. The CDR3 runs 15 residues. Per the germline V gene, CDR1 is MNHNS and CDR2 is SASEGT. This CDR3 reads CASSGTSSTNEKLFF. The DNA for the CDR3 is TGTGCCAGCAGTGGCACGAGCTCAACTAATGAAAAACTGTTTTTT.

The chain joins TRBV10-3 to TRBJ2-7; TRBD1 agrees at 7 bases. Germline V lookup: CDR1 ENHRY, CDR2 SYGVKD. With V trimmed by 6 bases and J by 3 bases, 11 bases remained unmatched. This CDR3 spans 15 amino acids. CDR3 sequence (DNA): TGTGCCATCAGATCGACCGGGACAGCTTTCTACGAGCAGTACTTC. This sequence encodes CAIRSTGTAFYEQYF.

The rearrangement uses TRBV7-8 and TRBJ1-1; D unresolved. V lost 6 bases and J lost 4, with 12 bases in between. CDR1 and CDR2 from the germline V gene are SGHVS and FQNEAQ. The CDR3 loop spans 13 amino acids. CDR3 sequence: CASRRMAGTEAFF. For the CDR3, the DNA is TGTGCCAGCAGACGCATGGCGGGCACTGAAGCTTTCTTT. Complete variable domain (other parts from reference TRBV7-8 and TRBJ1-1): GAGVSQSPRYKVAKRGQDVALRCDPISGHVSLFWYQQALGQGPEFLTYFQNEAQLDKSGLPSDRFFAERPEGSVSTLKIQRTQQEDSAVYLCASRRMAGTEAFFGQGTRLTVV.

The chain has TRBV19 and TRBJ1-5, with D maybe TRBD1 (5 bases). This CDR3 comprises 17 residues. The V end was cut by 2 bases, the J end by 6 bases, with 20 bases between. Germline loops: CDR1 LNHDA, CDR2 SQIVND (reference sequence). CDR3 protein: CASSITASGLVGQPQHF. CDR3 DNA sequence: TGTGCCAGTAGTATAACAGCTTCAGGGTTAGTCGGTCAGCCCCAGCATTTT.

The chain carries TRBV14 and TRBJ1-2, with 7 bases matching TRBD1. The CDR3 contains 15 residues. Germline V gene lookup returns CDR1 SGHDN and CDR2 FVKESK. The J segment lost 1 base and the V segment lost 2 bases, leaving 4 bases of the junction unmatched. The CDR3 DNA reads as TGTGCCAGCAGCCAAAGTACAGGGGATAACTATGGCTACACCTTC. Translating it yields CASSQSTGDNYGYTF.

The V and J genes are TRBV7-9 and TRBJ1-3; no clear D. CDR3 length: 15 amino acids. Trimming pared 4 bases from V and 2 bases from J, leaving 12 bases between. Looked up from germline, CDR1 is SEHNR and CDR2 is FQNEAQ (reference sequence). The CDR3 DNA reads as TGTGCCAGCAGCTATGGTGGGAGCGCTGGAAACACCATATATTTT. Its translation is CASSYGGSAGNTIYF.

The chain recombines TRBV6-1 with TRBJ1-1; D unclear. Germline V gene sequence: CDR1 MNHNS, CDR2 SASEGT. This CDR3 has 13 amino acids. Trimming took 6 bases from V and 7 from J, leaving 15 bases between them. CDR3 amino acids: CASRADPGSEAFF. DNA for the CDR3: TGTGCCAGCAGGGCCGACCCGGGGAGTGAAGCTTTCTTT.

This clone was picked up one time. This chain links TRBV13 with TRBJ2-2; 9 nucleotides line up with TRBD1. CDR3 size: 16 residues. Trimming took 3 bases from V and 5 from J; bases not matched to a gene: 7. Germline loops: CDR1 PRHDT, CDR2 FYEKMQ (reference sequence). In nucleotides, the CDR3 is TGTGCCAGCAGCTTCGGCCGGGACAGGGTAACCGGGGAGCTGTTTTTT. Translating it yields CASSFGRDRVTGELFF. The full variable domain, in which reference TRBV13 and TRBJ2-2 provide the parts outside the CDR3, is AAGVIQSPRHLIKEKRETATLKCYPIPRHDTVYWYQQGPGQDPQFLISFYEKMQSDKGSIPDRFSAQQFSDYHSELNMSSLELGDSALYFCASSFGRDRVTGELFFGEGSRLTVL.

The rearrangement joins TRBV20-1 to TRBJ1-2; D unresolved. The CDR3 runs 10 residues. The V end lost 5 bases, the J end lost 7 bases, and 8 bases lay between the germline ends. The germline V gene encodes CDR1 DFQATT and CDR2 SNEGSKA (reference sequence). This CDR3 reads CSAADSGYTF. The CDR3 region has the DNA TGCAGTGCTGCGGACTCTGGCTACACCTTC.

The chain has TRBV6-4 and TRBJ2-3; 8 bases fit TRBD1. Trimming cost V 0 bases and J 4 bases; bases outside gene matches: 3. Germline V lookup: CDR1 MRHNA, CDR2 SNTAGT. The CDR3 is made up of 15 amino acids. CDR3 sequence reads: CASSDSTGAPDTQYF. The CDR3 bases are TGTGCCAGCAGTGACTCGACAGGGGCTCCAGATACGCAGTATTTT.

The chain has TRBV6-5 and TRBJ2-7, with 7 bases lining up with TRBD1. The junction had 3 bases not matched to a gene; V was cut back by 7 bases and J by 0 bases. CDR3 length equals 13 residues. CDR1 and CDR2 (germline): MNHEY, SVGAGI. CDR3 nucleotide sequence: TGTGCCAGCACGGGACAGAGCTCCTACGAGCAGTACTTC. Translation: CASTGQSSYEQYF.